Reported below is one T cell receptor (beta chain). Its antigen is still unknown. CD45RO negativity and positive selection for CCR7 defined naive CD8 cells, a population that excluded terminally differentiated effector memory CD45RA+ cells. There were only Caucasian adults among the donors, and all lived in Nashville, Tennessee. The record originates from a study of shared clonotypes between healthy human individuals. Study-wide background: Three plates were used per donor for CD4 naive, three for CD4 memory, two for CD8 naive and one for CD8 memory. Study results and limitations: The researchers took only blood, and tissue repertoires probably look different.

Per the authors' pipeline: For the immunoSEQ data, sequences were junction-only without quality scores, so filtering differed. Sequenced by immunoSEQ multiplex PCR; TCRdb stores in-frame clones only, minus some. V and J calls and clone size are those listed in that table; D and trimming were worked out from the DNA. The sample shows approximately 2,200,000 clones, approximately 94% of them seen only once. This CDR3 contains 13 residues. Per germline, CDR1 SGHKS and CDR2 YYEKEE (reference sequence). The V end was cut by 6 bases, the J end by 4 bases, with 13 bases between. The TCR was taken from a man younger than 35 in good health. Some clones in this sample may be carry-over from other donors' samples. Sequencing input: naive CD8+ T cells from PBMCs. The chain links TRBV5-5 to TRBJ1-1; D is uncertain. The CDR3 nucleotides are TGTGCCAGCACGCGGGGAGGCATCACTGAAGCTTTCTTT. Translating gives CASTRGGITEAFF.